Presented here are 4 T cell receptor beta chains from one specimen sequenced in a study of CD8 T cell repertoires and HIV-1 epitope variants. Some clones are missing from TCRdb's copy, which holds only in-frame ones; the method was immunoSEQ multiplex PCR. The table records under 100,000 clones, just under 75% of them present only once. Sequenced: uncultured baseline CD8+ T cells from peripheral blood mononuclear cells (PBMCs). The receptor source for this set is a male donor with HIV.

This chain connects TRBV28 to TRBJ1-1, with a weak D call TRBD1 (6 bases). The CDR3 has 14 amino acids. From germline, CDR1 is MDHEN and CDR2 SYDVKM. Trimming cost V 2 bases and J 1 base, with 8 bases left between them. CDR3 residues: CASSLGGQNTEAFF. CDR3 coding DNA: TGTGCCAGCAGTTTAGGGGGACAGAACACTGAAGCTTTCTTT.

The chain carries TRBV7-6 and TRBJ2-2; D not resolved. From germline, CDR1 is SGHVS and CDR2 FNYEAQ. The V end lost 0 bases, the J end lost 1 base, and 6 bases lay between the germline ends. CDR3 length: 15 amino acids. CDR3 in DNA: TGTGCCAGCAGCTTAGCCGGAAAGAACACCGGGGAGCTGTTTTTT. This codes for CASSLAGKNTGELFF.

The J gene is TRBJ1-2, the V gene TRBV27; D is perhaps TRBD1 (5 bases). Germline lookup yields CDR1 MNHEY and CDR2 SMNVEV (reference sequence). The CDR3 consists of 16 residues. As DNA, the CDR3 is TGTGCTACAGCCGCCGTCCTTCGGGGCCGTAACTATGGCTACACCTTC. Encoded protein: CATAAVLRGRNYGYTF.

Ten or more counts support this clone. CDR3 sequence: CASSLRDDQPQHF. In nucleotides, the CDR3 is TGTGCCAGCAGCCTCAGGGATGATCAGCCCCAGCATTTT. This sequence joins TRBV6-5 and TRBJ1-5, with a weak D call TRBD1 (5 bases). CDR3 size: 13 residues. Trimming shortened V by 6 bases and J by 5 bases, and 11 bases separated the two germline ends. Germline CDR1 and CDR2: MNHEY and SVGAGI.